This T cell receptor (beta chain) was identified during a study of T cell changes during pregnancy in multiple sclerosis. The data were produced by immunoSEQ multiplex PCR, yet TCRdb's version contains in-frame clones alone and is incomplete. Here the sample spans approximately 70,000 clones, around 90% being singletons. The V segment lost 5 bases and the J segment 4 bases; nucleotides outside the gene matches: 3. CDR3 length equals 13 residues. CDR1 is SGHTA, CDR2 FQGTGA, per germline. The chain employs TRBV7-3 and TRBJ1-2, with TRBD1 identical over 8 bases. Sequencing used CD4+ T cells from peripheral blood mononuclear cells, obtained before pregnancy. The source is a female donor with multiple sclerosis, enrolled in a pregnancy study. CDR3 DNA: TGTGCCAGCAGCCCCGACAGGGGCTATGGCTACACCTTC. Translated: CASSPDRGYGYTF. The full variable domain, rest sourced from reference TRBV7-3 and TRBJ1-2, is GAGVSQTPSNKVTEKGKYVELRCDPISGHTALYWYRQSLGQGPEFLIYFQGTGAADDSGLPNDRFFAVRPEGSVSTLKIQRTERGDSAVYLCASSPDRGYGYTFGSGTRLTVV.